Below, 6 T cell receptor beta chains from the same sample are listed, as sequenced in a study of shared clonotypes between healthy human individuals. Sequencing used immunoSEQ multiplex PCR; TCRdb keeps in-frame clones, though not all of them. The sample lists 2.5 million or so clones, around nine tenths occurring once. The source material was naive CD4+ T cells sorted from blood. Subset specified: CD45RA+ positively selected. The receptor set was obtained from a young man in good health.

The chain has TRBV21-1 and TRBJ1-5; TRBD1 is taken as the D call from the table, unchecked against the DNA. TRBV21-1 counts as a pseudogene. CDR3 length equals 15 residues. DNA of the CDR3: TGTGCCATTCGGACAGGGGGCGAGAGCAATCAGCCCCAGCATTTT. It is translated as CAIRTGGESNQPQHF.

The CDR3 loop is CASSPSQGKNIQYF. The CDR3 coding sequence is TGTGCCAGCTCACCTAGCCAGGGAAAAAACATTCAGTACTTC. The chain joins TRBV18 to TRBJ2-4; D is perhaps TRBD1 (5 bases). CDR3 length: 14 amino acids. The germline V gene has CDR1 KGHSH and CDR2 LQKENI. Trimming removed 3 bases from V and 4 bases from J, with 10 bases in between.

The chain couples TRBV27 to TRBJ1-5; 7 bases fit TRBD1. Germline values: CDR1 MNHEY, CDR2 SMNVEV (reference sequence). This CDR3 comprises 19 residues. The ends lost 5 bases at V and 0 bases at J; junction bases unmatched: 16. The CDR3 is CASSITVRDRPYSNQPQHF. As DNA, the CDR3 is TGTGCCAGCAGTATAACAGTCCGGGACAGACCATATAGCAATCAGCCCCAGCATTTT.

A note on this clone: Other DNA sequences in the sample encode the same CDR3. The chain joins TRBV19 to TRBJ2-3; tentative D call: TRBD2 (6 bases). The CDR3 extends over 13 amino acids. CDR1 and CDR2 (germline): LNHDA, SQIVND (reference sequence). Trimming removed 6 bases at V and 0 bases at J, with 7 bases between. CDR3 amino acids: CASRGLSTDTQYF. CDR3 DNA: TGTGCCAGTAGAGGACTAAGCACAGATACGCAGTATTTT.

The J gene is TRBJ2-1, the V gene TRBV5-1; D is tentatively TRBD1 or TRBD2 (6 bases each). CDR1 is SGHRS and CDR2 is YFSETQ in the germline V gene. With 0 bases removed from V and 15 bases from J, the gap between germline ends came to 19 bases. The CDR3 length is 14 residues. CDR3 DNA: TGCGCCAGCAGCTTGGGCCATTCGGGGGCTGTGAGGTTCTTC. It is translated as CASSLGHSGAVRFF.

Only one count was recorded for this clone. The chain combines TRBV5-1 with TRBJ2-7, with unresolved D. CDR1 and CDR2 from the germline V gene are SGHRS and YFSETQ. The CDR3 length is 13 residues. Trimming removed 3 bases at V and 3 bases at J, with 10 bases between. The CDR3 DNA sequence: TGCGCCAGCAGCTCGGACCTTTACTACGAGCAGTACTTC. Translation: CASSSDLYYEQYF.